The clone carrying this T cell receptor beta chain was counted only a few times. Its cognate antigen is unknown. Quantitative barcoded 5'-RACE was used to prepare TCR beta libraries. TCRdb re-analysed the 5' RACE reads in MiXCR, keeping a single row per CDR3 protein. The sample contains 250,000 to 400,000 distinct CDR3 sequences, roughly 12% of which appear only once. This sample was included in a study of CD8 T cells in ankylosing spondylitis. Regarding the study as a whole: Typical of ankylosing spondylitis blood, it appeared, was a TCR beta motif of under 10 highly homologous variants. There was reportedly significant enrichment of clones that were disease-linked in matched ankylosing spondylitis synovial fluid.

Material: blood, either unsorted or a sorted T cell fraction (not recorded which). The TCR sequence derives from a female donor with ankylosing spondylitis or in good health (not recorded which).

The CDR3 DNA sequence: TGTGCCAGTACCAGGGACGGCAATCAGCCCCAGCATTTT. It translates to CASTRDGNQPQHF. The V call is TRBV7-9, the J call TRBJ1-5; possibly TRBD1 for D (5 bases). Germline CDR1 is SEHNR and CDR2 is FQNEAQ (reference sequence). The CDR3 is made up of 13 amino acids. Trimming removed 9 bases from V and 2 bases from J, with 11 bases in between. Using reference TRBV7-9 and TRBJ1-5 for the parts outside the CDR3, the full variable domain is DTGVSQNPRHKITKRGQNVTFRCDPISEHNRLYWYRQTLGQGPEFLTYFQNEAQLEKSRLLSDRFSAERPKGSFSTLEIQRTEQGDSAMYLCASTRDGNQPQHFGDGTRLSIL.